This record concerns one T cell receptor beta chain sequence. This entry is derived from a study of blood T cells in healthy people across ages. A J-beta primer mix and a sample-barcoded 5' primer were used in a second PCR of roughly 7 to 12 cycles. The authors tagged each cDNA molecule using a template-switch adaptor with 12 random nucleotides. TCRdb re-called the 5' RACE reads through MiXCR, storing one row per CDR3 protein. The data show about 1.8 million distinct CDR3 sequences, around 48% seen once. Germline CDR1 SGHTA, CDR2 FQGNSA. The CDR3 has 12 residues. V lost 10 bases, J lost 1 base, and 8 bases lay in between.

The chain combines TRBV7-2 with TRBJ2-4; no clear D. The TCR originated in a woman in her 40s in good health. The sequenced sample was blood. The DNA for the CDR3 is TGTGCCATCCTCTCGGCCAAAAACATTCAGTACTTC. As protein: CAILSAKNIQYF.